The 20 T cell receptor beta chains presented below share a single source sample, sequenced in a study of blood T cell repertoires in COVID-19. Profiled with immunoSEQ multiplex PCR; TCRdb holds only in-frame clones, not every one. The repertoire holds about 370,000 clones, with approximately 90% as singletons. Sequenced input: PBMCs or T cells enriched from blood (not recorded which). The receptors come from a middle-aged woman who had been exposed to COVID-19.

The chain combines TRBV7-2 with TRBJ2-7, with TRBD2 matching over 8 bases. V lost 5 bases, J lost 3 bases, and 9 bases stayed unmatched. The germline V gene encodes CDR1 SGHTA and CDR2 FQGNSA. The CDR3 has 15 residues. The CDR3 spells CASSKSGGPDYEQYF. CDR3 sequence (DNA): TGTGCCAGCAGCAAAAGCGGGGGCCCGGACTACGAGCAGTACTTC.

This clone turned up a few times. The chain joins TRBV10-3 to TRBJ2-6, with a possible D match to TRBD2 (5 bases). The V end lost 4 bases, the J end lost 2 bases, and 18 bases lay between the germline ends. This CDR3 is 18 amino acids long. Germline values: CDR1 ENHRY, CDR2 SYGVKD. In DNA, the CDR3 is TGTGCCATCAGTGCCCAGAGGGCCCAGACCCCTGGGGCCAACGTCCTGACTTTC. Translation: CAISAQRAQTPGANVLTF.

This clone has a single count. The chain is built from TRBV5-4 and TRBJ2-7; 10 bases fit TRBD1. This CDR3 region has 14 residues. Germline lookup yields CDR1 SGHNT and CDR2 YYREEE (reference sequence). The J segment lost 6 bases and the V segment lost 4 bases, leaving 7 bases of the junction unmatched. Here the CDR3 DNA reads TGTGCCAGCAGCCGCGACAGGGGGCATCTCGAGCAGTACTTC. Its translation: CASSRDRGHLEQYF.

This chain joins TRBV5-8 and TRBJ1-2; D possibly corresponds to TRBD1 (5 bases). The germline gives CDR1 SGHTS, CDR2 YDEGEE. Trimming left V 10 bases short and J 5 bases short, with 24 bases between. This CDR3 spans 15 amino acids. The CDR3 protein is CALEDTPPRDYGYTF. DNA of the CDR3: TGTGCCCTGGAGGACACCCCACCGCGGGATTATGGCTACACCTTC.

The chain combines TRBV6-2 or TRBV6-3 with TRBJ2-7; D remains ambiguous. CDR1 MNHEY and CDR2 SVGEGT come from the germline V gene. Trimming pared 6 bases from V and 3 bases from J, leaving 12 bases between. This CDR3 comprises 13 residues. CDR3 residues: CASSPDPGYEQYF. The CDR3 DNA is TGTGCCAGCAGCCCTGACCCGGGCTACGAGCAGTACTTC.

The V gene is TRBV30, the J gene TRBJ1-2, with TRBD1 identical over 10 bases. Germline V gives CDR1 GTSNPN, CDR2 SVGIG (reference sequence). The CDR3 is 16 amino acids. J gave up 8 bases and V 2 bases, and 14 bases lay outside the gene matches. CDR3 nucleotides: TGTGCCTGGAGTTCCGCACCGGGACAGGGGTTTCGGGGCTACACCTTC. Translated: CAWSSAPGQGFRGYTF.

This clone was recorded only once. The V gene is TRBV30, the J gene TRBJ1-1; D remains ambiguous. In germline, CDR1 is GTSNPN, CDR2 SVGIG (reference sequence). The CDR3 contains 13 residues. V was pared by 2 bases and J by 1 base, with 8 bases between. The CDR3 DNA reads as TGTGCCTGGAGTATATCCCGGAACACTGAAGCTTTCTTT. It codes for CAWSISRNTEAFF.

The chain recombines TRBV29-1 with TRBJ1-1; no reliable D call. CDR3 length: 13 amino acids. Per the germline V gene, CDR1 is SQVTM and CDR2 is ANQGSEA. Trimming pared 4 bases from V and 4 bases from J, leaving 13 bases between. CDR3 in amino acids: CSVVSGFGTEAFF. The CDR3 DNA sequence: TGCAGCGTTGTCAGTGGCTTTGGCACTGAAGCTTTCTTT.

This chain joins TRBV4-1 and TRBJ2-1, with 7 bases aligning to TRBD2. The CDR3 sequence is 17 residues long. Trimming at V came to 0 bases and at J to 8 bases, leaving 13 bases not matched to a gene. Germline values: CDR1 MGHRA, CDR2 YSYEKL. CDR3 in amino acids: CASSQEGGTTRPDEQFF. For the CDR3, the DNA is TGCGCCAGCAGCCAAGAAGGCGGGACTACTCGTCCGGATGAGCAGTTCTTC.

The genes are TRBV6-1 and TRBJ1-2; perhaps TRBD1 as D (6 bases). Germline CDR1 is MNHNS and CDR2 is SASEGT. This CDR3 is 16 amino acids long. V was shortened by 2 bases and J by 4 bases, with 17 bases between the two germline ends. As DNA, the CDR3 is TGTGCCAGCAGTGAAAGGGGGGGCCAGGGAGGCTATGGCTACACCTTC. As protein: CASSERGGQGGYGYTF.

This chain links TRBV5-4 with TRBJ2-1; TRBD1 aligns across 7 bases. The CDR3 covers 17 residues. Germline CDR1 reads SGHNT; CDR2 reads YYREEE (reference sequence). Germline trimming cut 0 bases from V and 2 bases from J; bases unmatched to any gene: 8. The CDR3 sequence: CASSLGSRGRPYNEQFF. Here the CDR3 DNA reads TGTGCCAGCAGCTTGGGTTCGAGGGGGCGGCCCTACAATGAGCAGTTCTTC.

The V and J genes are TRBV29-1 and TRBJ1-4; a possible D gene is TRBD1 (6 bases). Germline values: CDR1 SQVTM, CDR2 ANQGSEA. V lost 3 bases and J 10 bases, leaving 15 bases between the germline ends. This CDR3 spans 13 amino acids. CDR3 residues: CSVEATGLGKLFF. The CDR3 DNA sequence: TGCAGCGTTGAGGCTACAGGGCTGGGAAAACTGTTTTTT.

The chain employs TRBV3-1 (or the pseudogene TRBV3-2) and TRBJ2-7; 8 bases agree with TRBD2. Trimming took 1 base from V and 6 from J; bases not matched to a gene: 2. The CDR3 has 13 amino acids. CDR1 is LGHDT and CDR2 is YNNKEL in the germline V gene (reference sequence). In DNA, the CDR3 is TGTGCCAGCAGCCAAGTCGGGACTAGCGAGCAGTACTTC. Translating gives CASSQVGTSEQYF.

The chain joins TRBV4-3 to TRBJ2-1, with 8 bases lining up with TRBD2. The CDR3 spans 15 residues. Germline values: CDR1 LGHNA, CDR2 YSLEER. V lost 1 base and J lost 4; bases outside the gene matches: 3. The DNA of the CDR3 is TGCGCCAGCAGCCAAGCGATAGCGGGGTACAATGAGCAGTTCTTC. It is translated as CASSQAIAGYNEQFF.

In its sample, this clone was seen once. The rearrangement joins TRBV7-2 to TRBJ1-2; the match to TRBD1 covers 8 bases. The germline V gene encodes CDR1 SGHTA and CDR2 FQGNSA. Trimming took 5 bases from V and 8 from J; bases not matched to a gene: 10. This CDR3 is built from 14 residues. The CDR3 bases are TGTGCCAGCAGCCTTCAGCTGGGACAGGTGGGCTACACCTTC. Its protein is CASSLQLGQVGYTF.

The chain has TRBV29-1 and TRBJ2-3; 9 nucleotides line up with TRBD1. The CDR3 has 14 residues. After removal of 6 bases from V and 3 bases from J, the junction contained 7 bases not matched to a gene. Germline CDR1 and CDR2: SQVTM and ANQGSEA. Here the CDR3 reads CSVRRDRVTDTQYF. The DNA for the CDR3 is TGCAGCGTCCGCCGGGACAGGGTTACAGATACGCAGTATTTT.

CDR3 loop: CASRKRTEAFF. The CDR3 DNA is TGTGCCAGCAGGAAGCGGACTGAAGCTTTCTTT. The gene calls are TRBV27 and TRBJ1-1; D unclear. This CDR3 contains 11 residues. Trimming removed 6 bases at V and 5 bases at J, with 7 bases between. Germline assignment: CDR1 MNHEY and CDR2 SMNVEV (reference sequence).

This clone was detected only once. The V and J genes are TRBV10-1 and TRBJ1-1; weak D call: TRBD1 (6 bases). CDR1 and CDR2 (germline): WNHNN, SYGVQD (reference sequence). V gave up 10 bases and J gave up 1 base, with 13 bases separating them. This CDR3 comprises 13 residues. DNA of the CDR3: TGCGCCACCCAGCTACAGGGGAACACTGAAGCTTTCTTT. Translated: CATQLQGNTEAFF.

V gene TRBV19 combines with J gene TRBJ1-5; 7 nucleotides agree with TRBD1. CDR1 is LNHDA, CDR2 SQIVND, per germline (reference sequence). The ends lost 8 bases at V and 4 bases at J; junction bases unmatched: 14. The CDR3 is 16 residues long. The CDR3 loop is CASHIYGRGENQPQHF. The CDR3 nucleotides read TGTGCCAGTCATATATACGGCAGGGGGGAAAATCAGCCCCAGCATTTT.

The chain uses TRBV11-3 and TRBJ2-2, with no clear D. V gave up 0 bases and J gave up 6 bases, with 5 bases separating them. This CDR3 is 13 amino acids long. Germline V CDR1 and CDR2: SGHNT, YENEEA. This CDR3 is CASSLDAAGELFF. As DNA, the CDR3 is TGTGCCAGCAGCTTAGATGCAGCCGGGGAGCTGTTTTTT.